The subject of this entry is one TCR beta chain. Its antigen remains unknown. Researchers reported that TCR beta cDNA libraries carried unique molecular identifiers. TCRdb ran MiXCR on the PCR reads and lists one entry per CDR3 protein. Of about 430,000 distinct CDR3 sequences listed, 35% to 45% are singletons. The data were obtained in a study of post-analysis software for immune sequencing data. The study's findings and limits: Several TRBV segments occurring more often in patients than controls included TRBV5-6, TRBV5-1 and TRBV20-1.

The CDR3 totals 18 residues. The rearrangement links TRBV21-1 to TRBJ1-6; the D call of TRBD1 is as the table states it, not checked on the DNA. TRBV21-1 is annotated as a pseudogene. Material: blood. This receptor was obtained from a girl aged 2-10 years with multiple sclerosis. DNA for the CDR3: TGTGCCAGCAGCAAACGTGGAGTTTTGCGCAGGGATCATTCACCCCTCCACTTT. Protein sequence: CASSKRGVLRRDHSPLHF.